Shown below are 2 T cell receptor beta chains from a single sample sequenced in a study of low-dose radiotherapy and immunotherapy resistance in tumors. Gene-specific TRAV and TRBV primers were used for first-strand cDNA, covering alpha and beta chains. Amplification, which lasted roughly 20 PCR cycles, used a constant-region primer and V-primer adapter to amplify TCRs. TCRdb called the reads again in MiXCR, with one record for every CDR3 protein. The sample records around 10,000 distinct CDR3 sequences, about 47% being singletons. The receptors were sampled from a human donor with advanced metastatic prostate, ovarian, gallbladder or colorectal cancer (not recorded which). This table probably holds off-target reads from a library built for another chain.

The chain has TRBV2 and TRBJ2-3, with TRBD1 matching 11 bases. V was clipped by 4 bases and J by 5 bases; unmatched bases: 2. CDR1 SNHLY and CDR2 FYNNEI come from the germline V gene. The CDR3 loop spans 14 amino acids. In DNA, the CDR3 is TGTGCCAGCAGTGGGGGACAGGGGGTAGATACGCAGTATTTT. Its translation is CASSGGQGVDTQYF.

The rearrangement joins TRBV15 to TRBJ1-1; unclear D gene. The V end was cut by 1 base, the J end by 5 bases, with 8 bases between. The CDR3 totals 13 residues. The germline V gene has CDR1 LNHNV and CDR2 YYDKDF (reference sequence). The CDR3 bases are TGTGCCACCAGCAGAGTGAAGGAGACTGAAGCTTTCTTT. Translation gives CATSRVKETEAFF. Full variable domain (remainder filled in from reference TRBV15 and TRBJ1-1): DAMVIQNPRYQVTQFGKPVTLSCSQTLNHNVMYWYQQKSSQAPKLLFHYYDKDFNNEADTPDNFQSRRPNTSFCFLDIRSPGLGDTAMYLCATSRVKETEAFFGQGTRLTVV.